Presented here are 17 T cell receptor beta chains from one specimen sequenced in a study of HIV-infected patients and healthy controls. cDNA was made from 400 to 500 ng RNA using alpha and beta constant primers. Separate chain-specific third strand synthesis with multiplexing indices produced the alpha and beta libraries. TCRdb reprocessed the 5' RACE reads via MiXCR and lists one record per CDR3 protein. The sample has about 10,000 distinct CDR3 sequences, more than 9% seen once. The repertoire came from unfractionated whole blood and reflected all unsorted peripheral T cells. Specimen: blood, collected before antiretroviral therapy. All receptors come from an adult with HIV infection.

This clonotype was picked up many times. The chain couples TRBV19 to TRBJ2-1, with 8 bases fitting TRBD2. J lost 6 bases, V lost 5 bases, and 6 bases had no gene match. The CDR3 runs to 14 residues. Germline CDR1 LNHDA, CDR2 SQIVND (reference sequence). The CDR3 bases are TGTGCCAGTAGTGCGGGACTAGGCCCCAATGAGCAGTTCTTC. Its protein is CASSAGLGPNEQFF.

V is TRBV7-2 and J is TRBJ2-7; D not certain. V lost 1 base, J lost 2 bases, and 12 bases lay in between. Germline assignment: CDR1 SGHTA and CDR2 FQGNSA. This CDR3 has 15 amino acids. The CDR3: CASSLEVYQTYEQYF. CDR3 nucleotide sequence: TGTGCCAGCAGCTTAGAAGTTTATCAGACCTACGAGCAGTACTTC.

This clonotype was recorded at least ten times. This chain connects TRBV11-2 to TRBJ2-1, with a tentative D call TRBD2 (6 bases). CDR3 length: 15 amino acids. Trimming took off 0 bases at V and 7 bases at J, with 13 bases between the two ends. Germline CDR1 is SGHAT and CDR2 is FQNNGV. CDR3 residues: CASSLDESGGNEQFF. CDR3 DNA sequence: TGTGCCAGCAGCTTAGACGAGTCTGGGGGGAATGAGCAGTTCTTC.

This clonotype was seen repeatedly, ten times or more. The chain combines TRBV6-1 with TRBJ1-5; 7 bases agree with TRBD1. J gave up 1 base and V 4 bases, and 4 bases lay outside the gene matches. Per germline, CDR1 MNHNS and CDR2 SASEGT. The CDR3 is 15 amino acids. This chain's CDR3 is CASSGGGQSNQPQHF. The CDR3 bases are TGTGCCAGCAGTGGGGGGGGACAGAGCAATCAGCCCCAGCATTTT.

In its sample, this clonotype was seen many times. This chain links TRBV7-9 with TRBJ2-1; D is unclear. The CDR3 extends over 12 amino acids. Deletions cut 5 bases from V and 13 bases from J, with 15 bases between. The germline gives CDR1 SEHNR, CDR2 FQNEAQ (reference sequence). The CDR3 reads CASSPDQIVQFF. The CDR3 nucleotides read TGTGCCAGCAGCCCCGACCAGATAGTCCAGTTCTTC.

In its sample, this clonotype was seen many times. The chain is built from TRBV30 and TRBJ2-3; 10 bases align to TRBD2. V gave up 3 bases and J gave up 3 bases; unmatched junction bases: 15. The CDR3 covers 18 residues. CDR1 GTSNPN and CDR2 SVGIG come from the germline V gene (reference sequence). As DNA, the CDR3 is TGTGCCTGGAGCGGGGGGAAGCGGGAGGGGCCTAGGACAGATACGCAGTATTTT. Translating gives CAWSGGKREGPRTDTQYF.

This clonotype was observed at least ten times. The chain employs TRBV2 and TRBJ2-7; possibly TRBD2 for D (7 bases). This CDR3 has 12 residues. Germline V lookup: CDR1 SNHLY, CDR2 FYNNEI. Trimming left V 1 base short and J 9 bases short, with 10 bases between. CDR3 amino acids: CASSEVRGAQYF. Written as DNA, the CDR3 is TGTGCCAGCAGTGAAGTCCGGGGGGCGCAGTACTTC. The variable domain in full, with the rest retrieved from reference TRBV2 and TRBJ2-7, is EPEVTQTPSHQVTQMGQEVILRCVPISNHLYFYWYRQILGQKVEFLVSFYNNEISEKSEIFDDQFSVERPDGSNFTLKIRSTKLEDSAMYFCASSEVRGAQYFGPGTRLTVT.

This clonotype is a singleton in its sample. V is TRBV20-1 and J is TRBJ2-5; possibly TRBD1 for D (6 bases). The V and J ends lost 7 bases and 4 bases respectively, with 13 bases between them. Germline V gene lookup returns CDR1 DFQATT and CDR2 SNEGSKA (reference sequence). The CDR3 has 12 residues. The CDR3 coding sequence is TGCAGTGTCAGCAGGGGTTTAGAGACCCAGTACTTC. Translation: CSVSRGLETQYF.

In its sample, this clonotype ranks as medium-sized. The rearrangement uses TRBV7-2 and TRBJ2-3; TRBD2 aligns across 8 bases. The V gene's germline CDR1 is SGHTA and CDR2 FQGNSA. This CDR3 spans 14 amino acids. V lost 4 bases, J lost 6 bases, and 6 bases stayed unmatched. CDR3 DNA sequence: TGTGCCAGCAGCTCGGGACTAGTCGACGATACGCAGTATTTT. Its translation is CASSSGLVDDTQYF.

This clonotype turned up a few times. J is TRBJ2-3 and V is TRBV12-3 or TRBV12-4; D gene unclear. Trimming removed 4 bases from V and 0 bases from J, with 14 bases in between. The CDR3 is 16 residues long. The CDR3 is CASSSRAASSTDTQYF. CDR3 coding DNA: TGTGCCAGCAGTTCACGTGCTGCCTCTAGCACAGATACGCAGTATTTT.

This clonotype was recorded at least ten times. This chain joins TRBV6-1 and TRBJ2-6; D ambiguous. Looked up from germline, CDR1 is MNHNS and CDR2 is SASEGT. V lost 4 bases, J lost 1 base, and 2 bases lay in between. The CDR3 sequence is 13 residues long. The CDR3 nucleotides read TGTGCCAGCAGTGGTTCTGGGGCCAACGTCCTGACTTTC. Protein sequence: CASSGSGANVLTF.

In this sample, this clonotype turned up a few times. This chain links TRBV12-3 or TRBV12-4 with TRBJ2-5; 10 bases map to TRBD1. The CDR3 length is 15 residues. Trimming removed 6 bases from V and 5 bases from J; junction bases left unmatched: 9. CDR3 coding DNA: TGTGCCAGCAGCGCCGGGACAGGGGACTACGAGACCCAGTACTTC. It specifies CASSAGTGDYETQYF.

This clonotype was recorded many times. The chain uses TRBV4-3 and TRBJ2-1; TRBD2 agrees at 11 bases. The V gene's germline CDR1 is LGHNA and CDR2 YSLEER. This CDR3 is 15 amino acids long. J lost 4 bases, V lost 4 bases, and 3 bases had no gene match. CDR3 in amino acids: CASSPTSGSYNEQFF. CDR3 nucleotide sequence: TGCGCCAGCAGCCCCACTAGCGGGAGTTACAATGAGCAGTTCTTC.

By frequency in the sample, this clonotype is medium-sized. The V gene is TRBV19, the J gene TRBJ2-7; D possibly matches TRBD1 or TRBD2 (5 bases each). CDR1 and CDR2 (germline): LNHDA, SQIVND (reference sequence). The CDR3 has 13 residues. V shed 10 bases and J shed 3 bases, with 16 bases lying between them. The CDR3 loop is CATSGRAGYEQYF. The DNA for the CDR3 is TGTGCCACGAGCGGCAGGGCTGGCTACGAGCAGTACTTC.

In the case of this clonotype: The junction departs from germline at one end; a sequencing error may be responsible. This chain uses TRBV19 with TRBJ1-1; TRBD1 might be the D (5 bases). CDR1 is LNHDA and CDR2 is SQIVND in the germline V gene (reference sequence). The CDR3 has 16 residues. In DNA form, the CDR3 reads TGTGGCAGTAGTATAGTGGGGACCACCCGGAACACTGAAGCTTTCTTT. Protein product: CGSSIVGTTRNTEAFF.

The genes are TRBV7-2 and TRBJ2-7, with 11 bases matching TRBD2. V shed 4 bases and J 7 bases; nucleotides not matched to a gene: 9. CDR3 size: 15 residues. Germline CDR1 and CDR2: SGHTA and FQGNSA. CDR3 protein: CASSSPTSGALEQYF. As DNA, the CDR3 is TGTGCCAGCAGCTCCCCGACTAGCGGGGCCTTGGAGCAGTACTTC.

There are many counts of this clonotype. The chain has TRBV12-3 or TRBV12-4 and TRBJ2-5, with D perhaps TRBD1 (6 bases). Trimming stripped 3 bases from V and 2 bases from J, with 10 bases between. This CDR3 is built from 14 residues. This CDR3 reads CASSFNRAQETQYF. The CDR3 DNA follows: TGTGCCAGCAGTTTTAACAGGGCTCAAGAGACCCAGTACTTC.